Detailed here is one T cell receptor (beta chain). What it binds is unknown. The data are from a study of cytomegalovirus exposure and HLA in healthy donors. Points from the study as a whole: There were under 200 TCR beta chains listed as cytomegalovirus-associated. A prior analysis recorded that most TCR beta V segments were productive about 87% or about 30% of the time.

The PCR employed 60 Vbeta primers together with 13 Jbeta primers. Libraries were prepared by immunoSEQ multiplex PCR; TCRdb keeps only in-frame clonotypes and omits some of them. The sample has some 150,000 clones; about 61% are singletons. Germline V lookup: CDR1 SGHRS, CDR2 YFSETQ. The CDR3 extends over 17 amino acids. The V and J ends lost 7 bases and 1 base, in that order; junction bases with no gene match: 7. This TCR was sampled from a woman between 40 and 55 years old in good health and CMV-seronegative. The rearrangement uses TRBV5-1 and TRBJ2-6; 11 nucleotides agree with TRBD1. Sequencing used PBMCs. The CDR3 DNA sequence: TGCGCCAGCTTCTCAGGACAGGGGGCTTCTGGGGCCAACGTCCTGACTTTC. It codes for CASFSGQGASGANVLTF.